This T cell receptor (beta chain) is from a study of cytomegalovirus exposure and HLA in healthy donors. With 60 Vbeta and 13 Jbeta primers, the PCR was carried out. TCRdb keeps only in-frame clones here, not all; method: immunoSEQ multiplex PCR. The profile shows approximately 200,000 clones, around 78% of them singletons. Germline loops: CDR1 SGHTA, CDR2 FQGTGA. Unmatched junction bases numbered 12, after V lost 5 bases and J lost 9 bases. The CDR3 has 15 residues. This receptor was taken from a man aged 25-40 years in good health and CMV-seronegative. Sequencing used PBMCs. The rearrangement uses TRBV7-3 and TRBJ2-1, with 8 bases fitting TRBD1. CDR3 DNA: TGTGCCAGCAGCCAGGACAGGGCCCTCTTGGGTGAGCAGTTCTTC. This encodes CASSQDRALLGEQFF.